The clone carrying this T cell receptor beta chain was recorded a few times. What it binds is not known. Stem cell-like memory, regulatory, central memory and naive CD4+ cells were sorted via CD45RO/CCR7/CD25/CD127/CD95/CD27. TCRB transcripts that were expressed got sequenced, as all of the isolated RNA had been reverse transcribed. A few million reads were obtained on average from naive, central memory and regulatory T cell samples. Sequencing was performed with immunoSEQ multiplex PCR; in TCRdb, only in-frame clones are kept and a portion is missing. The repertoire consists of around 140,000 clones, with 9% occurring once and the leading ten covering roughly 0.75%. The data were taken from a study of beta chain features in type 1 diabetes. Regarding the study as a whole: Researchers report that Type 1 diabetes patients had moderately but significantly shorter TCRB CDR3s across all four CD4+ subsets. Patients and controls would share equally any PCR tilt toward shorter templates. VDJ junctions sequenced from type 1 diabetes patients showed fewer insertions and more deletions.

The CDR3 covers 14 residues. Trimming cost V 10 bases and J 5 bases; bases outside gene matches: 9. Germline lookup yields CDR1 LNHDA and CDR2 SQIVND (reference sequence). The sequence derives from a man under 40 with type 1 diabetes. The sample taken for sequencing was central memory CD4+ T cells from blood. The chain joins TRBV19 to TRBJ2-5; 11 bases line up with TRBD1. CDR3 nucleotide sequence: TGTGCCACCCGGGACAGGGGGGGCCAGGAGACCCAGTACTTC. Protein product: CATRDRGGQETQYF.